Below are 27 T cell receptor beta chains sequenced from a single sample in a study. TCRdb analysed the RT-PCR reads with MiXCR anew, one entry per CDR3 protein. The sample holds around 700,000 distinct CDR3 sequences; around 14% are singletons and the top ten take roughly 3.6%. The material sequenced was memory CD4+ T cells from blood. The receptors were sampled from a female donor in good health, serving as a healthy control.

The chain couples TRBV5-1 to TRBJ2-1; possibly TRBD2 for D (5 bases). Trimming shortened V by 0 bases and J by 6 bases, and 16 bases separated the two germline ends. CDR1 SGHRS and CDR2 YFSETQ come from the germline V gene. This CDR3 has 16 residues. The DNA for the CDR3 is TGCGCCAGCAGCTTGGAAGGACGGGGAATGGTCAATGAGCAGTTCTTC. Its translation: CASSLEGRGMVNEQFF.

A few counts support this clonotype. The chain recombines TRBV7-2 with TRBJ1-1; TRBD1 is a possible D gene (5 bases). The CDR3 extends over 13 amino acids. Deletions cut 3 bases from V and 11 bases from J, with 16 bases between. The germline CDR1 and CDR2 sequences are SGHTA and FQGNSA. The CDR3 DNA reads TGTGCCAGCAGCTTTGAAGGCAGGGCTCCTGCTTTCTTT. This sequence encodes CASSFEGRAPAFF.

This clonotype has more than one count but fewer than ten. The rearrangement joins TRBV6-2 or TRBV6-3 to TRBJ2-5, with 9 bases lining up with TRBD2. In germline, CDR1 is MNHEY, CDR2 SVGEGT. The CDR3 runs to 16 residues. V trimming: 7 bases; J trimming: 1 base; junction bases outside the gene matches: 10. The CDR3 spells CASTPRSGSVQETQYF. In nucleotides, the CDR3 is TGTGCCAGCACCCCCCGTAGCGGGAGTGTCCAAGAGACCCAGTACTTC.

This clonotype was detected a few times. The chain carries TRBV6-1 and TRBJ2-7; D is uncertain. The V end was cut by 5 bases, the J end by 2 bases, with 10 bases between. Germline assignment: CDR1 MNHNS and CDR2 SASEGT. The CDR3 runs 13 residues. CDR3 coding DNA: TGTGCCAGCAGTAGACCTGCCACCTACGAGCAGTACTTC. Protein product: CASSRPATYEQYF.

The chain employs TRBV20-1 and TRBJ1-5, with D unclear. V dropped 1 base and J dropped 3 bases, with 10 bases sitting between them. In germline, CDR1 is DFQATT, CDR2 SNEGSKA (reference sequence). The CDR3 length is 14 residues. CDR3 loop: CSARVGSFNQPQHF. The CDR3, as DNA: TGCAGTGCTAGAGTGGGCAGTTTCAATCAGCCCCAGCATTTT.

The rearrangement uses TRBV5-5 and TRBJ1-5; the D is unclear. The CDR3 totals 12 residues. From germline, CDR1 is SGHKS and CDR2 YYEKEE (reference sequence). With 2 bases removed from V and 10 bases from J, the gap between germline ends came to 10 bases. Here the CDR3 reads CASSFIGEPQHF. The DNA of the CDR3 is TGTGCCAGCAGCTTTATAGGAGAACCCCAGCATTTT.

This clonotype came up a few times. CDR3 DNA sequence: TGTGCCAGCAGCTCTCTTAAGCGACTAGCGGCTCAAGAGACCCAGTACTTC. Residues: CASSSLKRLAAQETQYF. V is TRBV7-8 and J is TRBJ2-5; 9 nucleotides align to TRBD2. V trimming: 4 bases; J trimming: 2 bases; junction bases outside the gene matches: 11. CDR3 length equals 17 residues. The V gene's germline CDR1 is SGHVS and CDR2 FQNEAQ.

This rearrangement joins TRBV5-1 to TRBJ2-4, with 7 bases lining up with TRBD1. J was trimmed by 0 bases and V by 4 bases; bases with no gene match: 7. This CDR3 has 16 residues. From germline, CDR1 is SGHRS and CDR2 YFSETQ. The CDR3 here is CASSPVGQVAKNIQYF. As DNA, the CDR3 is TGCGCCAGCAGCCCCGTCGGACAGGTAGCCAAAAACATTCAGTACTTC.

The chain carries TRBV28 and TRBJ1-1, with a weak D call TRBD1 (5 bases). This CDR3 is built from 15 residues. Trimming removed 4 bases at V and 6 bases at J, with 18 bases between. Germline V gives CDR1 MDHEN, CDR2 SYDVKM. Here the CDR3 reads CASSSTGAGGAEAFF. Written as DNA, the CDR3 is TGTGCCAGCAGTTCTACCGGGGCAGGCGGGGCTGAAGCTTTCTTT. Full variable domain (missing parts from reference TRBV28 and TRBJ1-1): DVKVTQSSRYLVKRTGEKVFLECVQDMDHENMFWYRQDPGLGLRLIYFSYDVKMKEKGDIPEGYSVSREKKERFSLILESASTNQTSMYLCASSSTGAGGAEAFFGQGTRLTVV.

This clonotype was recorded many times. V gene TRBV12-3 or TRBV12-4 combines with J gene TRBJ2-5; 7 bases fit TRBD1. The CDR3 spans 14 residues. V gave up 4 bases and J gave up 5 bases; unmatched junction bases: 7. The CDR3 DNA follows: TGTGCCAGCAGTTGGGAACAGGGGTATGAGACCCAGTACTTC. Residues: CASSWEQGYETQYF.

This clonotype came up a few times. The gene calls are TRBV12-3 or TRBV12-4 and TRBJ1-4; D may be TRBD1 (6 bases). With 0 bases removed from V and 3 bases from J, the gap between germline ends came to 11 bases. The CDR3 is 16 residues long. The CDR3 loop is CASSLAQGGANEKLFF. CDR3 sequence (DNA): TGTGCCAGCAGTTTAGCCCAAGGGGGGGCTAATGAAAAACTGTTTTTT.

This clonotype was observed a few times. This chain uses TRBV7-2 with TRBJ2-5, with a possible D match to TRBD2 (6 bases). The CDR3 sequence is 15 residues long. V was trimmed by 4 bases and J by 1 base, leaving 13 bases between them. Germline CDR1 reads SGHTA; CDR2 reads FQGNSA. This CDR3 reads CASSSRLGPQETQYF. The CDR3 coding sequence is TGTGCCAGCAGCTCCCGACTAGGCCCCCAAGAGACCCAGTACTTC.

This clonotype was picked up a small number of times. The CDR3 protein is CASTRQGNGYTF. The CDR3 DNA is TGTGCCAGTACCCGGCAAGGAAACGGCTACACCTTC. The chain uses TRBV19 and TRBJ1-2, with D unresolved. Germline V gene sequence: CDR1 LNHDA, CDR2 SQIVND (reference sequence). V was cut by 7 bases and J by 8 bases, with 14 bases left in between. The CDR3 has 12 amino acids.

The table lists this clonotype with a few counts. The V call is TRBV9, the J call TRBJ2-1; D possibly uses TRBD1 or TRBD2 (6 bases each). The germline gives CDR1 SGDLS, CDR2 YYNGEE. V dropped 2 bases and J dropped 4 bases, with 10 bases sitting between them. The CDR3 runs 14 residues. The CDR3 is CASSVGGLYNEQFF. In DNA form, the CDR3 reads TGTGCCAGCAGCGTCGGGGGCCTTTACAATGAGCAGTTCTTC.

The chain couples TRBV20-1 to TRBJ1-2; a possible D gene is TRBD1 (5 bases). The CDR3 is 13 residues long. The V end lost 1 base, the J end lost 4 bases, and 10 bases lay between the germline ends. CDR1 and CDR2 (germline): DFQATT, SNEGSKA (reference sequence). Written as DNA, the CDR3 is TGCAGTGCTAGAGTCGGGGGTGCCTATGGCTACACCTTC. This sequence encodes CSARVGGAYGYTF.

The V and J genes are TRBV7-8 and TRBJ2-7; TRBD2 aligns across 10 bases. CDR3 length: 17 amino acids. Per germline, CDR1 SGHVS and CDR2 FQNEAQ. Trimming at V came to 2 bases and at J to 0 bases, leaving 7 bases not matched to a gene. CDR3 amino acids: CASSLSGLASSSYEQYF. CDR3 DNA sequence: TGTGCCAGCAGCTTATCGGGACTAGCGTCTAGCTCCTACGAGCAGTACTTC.

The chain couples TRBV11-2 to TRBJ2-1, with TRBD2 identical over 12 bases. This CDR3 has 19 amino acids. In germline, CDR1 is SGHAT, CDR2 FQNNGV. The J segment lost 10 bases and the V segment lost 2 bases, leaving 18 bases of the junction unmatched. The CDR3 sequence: CASSLILGSRLAGEGEQFF. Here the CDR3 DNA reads TGTGCCAGCAGCTTAATTTTGGGGTCTAGACTAGCGGGAGAGGGCGAGCAGTTCTTC.

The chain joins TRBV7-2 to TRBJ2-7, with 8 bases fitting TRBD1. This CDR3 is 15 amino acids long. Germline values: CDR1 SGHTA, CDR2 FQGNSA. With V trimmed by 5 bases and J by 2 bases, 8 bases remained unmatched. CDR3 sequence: CASSVSRDRTYEQYF. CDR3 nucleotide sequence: TGTGCCAGCAGCGTAAGCCGGGACAGGACCTACGAGCAGTACTTC.

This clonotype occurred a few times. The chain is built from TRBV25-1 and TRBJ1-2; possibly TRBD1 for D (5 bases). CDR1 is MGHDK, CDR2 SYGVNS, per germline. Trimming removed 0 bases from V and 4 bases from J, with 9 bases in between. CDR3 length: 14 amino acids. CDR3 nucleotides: TGTGCCAGCAGTGAATATCGCCAGGGCTATGGCTACACCTTC. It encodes CASSEYRQGYGYTF.

The CDR3 reads CASSTDDRDTEAFF. CDR3 DNA sequence: TGTGCCAGCAGCACAGACGACCGAGACACTGAAGCTTTCTTT. The J gene is TRBJ1-1, the V gene TRBV11-2, with D unresolved. The CDR3 runs 14 residues. Per germline, CDR1 SGHAT and CDR2 FQNNGV. V lost 5 bases and J lost 3, with 13 bases in between.

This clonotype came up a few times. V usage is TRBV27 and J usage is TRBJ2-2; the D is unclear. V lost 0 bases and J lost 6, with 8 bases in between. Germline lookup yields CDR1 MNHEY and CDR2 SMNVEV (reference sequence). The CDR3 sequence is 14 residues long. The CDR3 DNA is TGTGCCAGCAGTTTATCCGTCGAACCCGGGGAGCTGTTTTTT. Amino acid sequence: CASSLSVEPGELFF.

CDR3 protein: CASKSEVSTGELFF. In DNA, the CDR3 is TGCGCCAGCAAGAGTGAAGTTAGCACCGGGGAGCTGTTTTTT. The chain employs TRBV5-1 and TRBJ2-2; D ambiguous. Trimming shortened V by 6 bases and J by 4 bases, and 13 bases separated the two germline ends. This CDR3 has 14 residues. CDR1 is SGHRS, CDR2 YFSETQ, per germline.

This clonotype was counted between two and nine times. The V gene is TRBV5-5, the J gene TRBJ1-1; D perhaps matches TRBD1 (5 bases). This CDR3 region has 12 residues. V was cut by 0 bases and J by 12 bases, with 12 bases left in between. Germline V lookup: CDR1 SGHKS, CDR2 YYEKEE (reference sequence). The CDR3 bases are TGTGCCAGCAGCTTGGGGTTTGCAGGGACTTTCTTT. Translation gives CASSLGFAGTFF.

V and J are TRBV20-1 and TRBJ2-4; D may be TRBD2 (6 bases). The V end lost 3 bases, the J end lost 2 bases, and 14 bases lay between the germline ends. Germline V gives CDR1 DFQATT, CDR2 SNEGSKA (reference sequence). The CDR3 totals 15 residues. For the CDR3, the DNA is TGCAGTGCTAGTAGGGCGGGAACGTCCAAAAACATTCAGTACTTC. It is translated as CSASRAGTSKNIQYF.

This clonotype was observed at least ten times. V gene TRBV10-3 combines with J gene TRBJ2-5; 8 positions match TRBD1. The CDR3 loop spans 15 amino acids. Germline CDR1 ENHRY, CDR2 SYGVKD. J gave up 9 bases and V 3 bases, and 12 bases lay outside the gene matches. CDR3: CAISDQIDRGRPQYF. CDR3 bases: TGTGCCATCAGTGACCAAATCGACAGGGGCAGGCCCCAGTACTTC.

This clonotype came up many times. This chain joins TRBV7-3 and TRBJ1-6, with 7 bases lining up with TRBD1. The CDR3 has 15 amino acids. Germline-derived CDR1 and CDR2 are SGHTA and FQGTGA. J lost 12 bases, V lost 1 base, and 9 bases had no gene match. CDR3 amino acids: CASSLSSTGMGPLHF. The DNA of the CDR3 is TGTGCCAGCAGCTTAAGCTCGACAGGGATGGGACCCCTCCACTTT. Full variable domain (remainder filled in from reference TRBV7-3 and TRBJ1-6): GAGVSQTPSNKVTEKGKYVELRCDPISGHTALYWYRQSLGQGPEFLIYFQGTGAADDSGLPNDRFFAVRPEGSVSTLKIQRTERGDSAVYLCASSLSSTGMGPLHFGNGTRLTVT.

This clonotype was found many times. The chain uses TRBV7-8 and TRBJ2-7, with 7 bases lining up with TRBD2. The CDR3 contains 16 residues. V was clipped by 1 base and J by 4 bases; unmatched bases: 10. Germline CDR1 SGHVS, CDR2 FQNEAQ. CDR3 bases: TGTGCCAGCAGCTTAGTGGCGGGAGTACTGGTGTACGAGCAGTACTTC. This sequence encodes CASSLVAGVLVYEQYF. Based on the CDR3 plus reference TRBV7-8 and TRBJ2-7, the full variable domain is GAGVSQSPRYKVAKRGQDVALRCDPISGHVSLFWYQQALGQGPEFLTYFQNEAQLDKSGLPSDRFFAERPEGSVSTLKIQRTQQEDSAVYLCASSLVAGVLVYEQYFGPGTRLTVT.